What follows are 11 T cell receptor beta chains derived from one specimen sequenced in a study of T cell repertoires in cytomegalovirus infection (dated by TCRdb to between 2018 and 2020). The antigens for these receptors are not known. Data came from an Illumina HiSeq 1500. Using fastp trimming at Q25 and MiXCR clonotype assembly, TCRdb reanalyzed the public sequencing data and kept in-frame beta chains. Rows matching on CDR3 protein sequence are summarized as one entry with the most common DNA and genes. The sample contains some 920,000 distinct CDR3 sequences, less than 40% of them found a single time. The top ten hold over 12% of the sample. The treatment or condition label, read with the paper, signifies: in vitro stimulation with specific CMV peptide epitopes to enrich CMV-specific T cells. The input for sequencing was cultured CD8+ T cells from PBMCs, taken from culture after CMV antigen stimulation. The receptor set was obtained from a human donor in good health (CMV status not recorded). Some clones in this sample may be carry-over from other donors' samples.

V and J are TRBV4-2 and TRBJ1-1; 7 bases are a match to TRBD1. The CDR3 is 15 amino acids. V trimming: 3 bases; J trimming: 0 bases; junction bases outside the gene matches: 4. Germline V lookup: CDR1 LGHNA, CDR2 YNFKEQ. CDR3: CASSQATGLNTEAFF. The CDR3, as DNA: TGTGCCAGCAGCCAGGCGACAGGGTTGAACACTGAAGCTTTCTTT.

This rearrangement joins TRBV9 to TRBJ2-1, with a tentative D call TRBD2 (7 bases). Looked up from germline, CDR1 is SGDLS and CDR2 is YYNGEE. The CDR3 length is 16 residues. V gave up 2 bases and J gave up 4 bases, with 16 bases separating them. The chain's CDR3 is CASSVVRGGPYNEQFF. For the CDR3, the DNA is TGTGCCAGCAGCGTCGTAAGGGGGGGGCCTTACAATGAGCAGTTCTTC.

There are many counts of this clonotype. The chain recombines TRBV7-2 with TRBJ2-7; D call uncertain. The CDR3 sequence is 16 residues long. Trimming took 1 base from V and 0 from J, leaving 13 bases between them. CDR1 and CDR2 from the germline V gene are SGHTA and FQGNSA. The CDR3 sequence is CASSLVRRSSSYEQYF. The CDR3 DNA follows: TGTGCCAGCAGCTTAGTCCGCCGTTCCAGCTCCTACGAGCAGTACTTC.

This clonotype was observed a few times. This chain links TRBV5-1 with TRBJ1-1; weak D call: TRBD1 (6 bases). The CDR3 is 15 residues long. CDR1 and CDR2 (germline): SGHRS, YFSETQ. With 2 bases removed from V and 3 bases from J, the gap between germline ends came to 14 bases. The CDR3 loop reads CASSFTGPGDTEAFF. CDR3 sequence (DNA): TGCGCCAGCAGCTTCACAGGGCCCGGGGACACTGAAGCTTTCTTT.

This clonotype was seen a handful of times. The rearrangement joins TRBV6-1 to TRBJ1-3; tentative D call: TRBD1 (5 bases). V was cut by 3 bases and J by 2 bases, with 14 bases left in between. This CDR3 has 16 amino acids. Looked up from germline, CDR1 is MNHNS and CDR2 is SASEGT. The CDR3 nucleotides are TGTGCCAGCAGTGATGTCTATCGGGGGGCTGGAAACACCATATATTTT. Residues: CASSDVYRGAGNTIYF.

This clonotype was counted only a few times. The chain combines TRBV10-3 with TRBJ2-1; TRBD2 agrees at 11 bases. The CDR3 contains 14 residues. CDR1 and CDR2 (germline): ENHRY, SYGVKD. The V segment lost 8 bases and the J segment 7 bases; nucleotides outside the gene matches: 7. CDR3 protein: CAIEKLAGGNEQFF. Here the CDR3 DNA reads TGTGCCATCGAAAAGCTAGCGGGGGGAAATGAGCAGTTCTTC.

J is TRBJ1-5 and V is TRBV12-5, with a weak D call TRBD1 (6 bases). V lost 7 bases and J lost 3, with 13 bases in between. From germline, CDR1 is LGHNT and CDR2 FRNRAP. This CDR3 region has 14 residues. This chain's CDR3 is CASAPRGPNQPQHF. The CDR3 coding sequence is TGTGCTAGTGCCCCCAGGGGACCCAATCAGCCCCAGCATTTT.

This clonotype was seen just once. The chain is built from TRBV7-4 and TRBJ2-2; 9 bases match TRBD1. J was trimmed by 3 bases and V by 1 base; bases with no gene match: 3. CDR3 length: 16 residues. The germline gives CDR1 SGHVT, CDR2 SQSDAQ. The CDR3 DNA sequence: TGTGCCAGCAGCTTAGGGGACAGGGTGTACACCGGGGAGCTGTTTTTT. Residues: CASSLGDRVYTGELFF.

The chain carries TRBV15 and TRBJ2-6; D might be TRBD2 (5 bases). The CDR3 covers 16 residues. V dropped 0 bases and J dropped 0 bases, with 6 bases sitting between them. CDR1 and CDR2 from the germline V gene are LNHNV and YYDKDF (reference sequence). For the CDR3, the DNA is TGTGCCACCAGCAGAGATCGGGGCTCTGGGGCCAACGTCCTGACTTTC. Translation: CATSRDRGSGANVLTF.

In the case of this clonotype: In this CDR3 the conserved last residue, phenylalanine or tryptophan, is missing, so a read error is likely. The chain combines TRBV27 with TRBJ2-5, with 8 nucleotides matching TRBD1. V trimming: 4 bases; J trimming: 3 bases; junction bases outside the gene matches: 4. The V gene's germline CDR1 is MNHEY and CDR2 SMNVEV (reference sequence). CDR3 size: 14 residues. For the CDR3, the DNA is TGTGCCAGCAGTTGGACAGGGAGAGAAGAGACCCAGTACCTC. This gives the protein CASSWTGREETQYL.

The rearrangement joins TRBV9 to TRBJ1-2; D not resolved. CDR3 length: 14 amino acids. Trimming shortened V by 5 bases and J by 4 bases, and 15 bases separated the two germline ends. The V gene's germline CDR1 is SGDLS and CDR2 YYNGEE. CDR3 sequence (DNA): TGTGCCAGCAGGGGTCCGGCAGAGGTCTATGGCTACACCTTC. Its translation is CASRGPAEVYGYTF.